The 20 T cell receptor beta chains listed next were all sequenced from one sample in a study of control samples from healthy donors and cancer patients. The method was immunoSEQ multiplex PCR; TCRdb's version includes in-frame clones alone and lacks a portion of them. In the table there are some 150,000 clones, roughly 94% of which are singletons. What was sequenced was PBMCs. The source of these receptors is a man in his 60s with colorectal cancer.

V is TRBV5-1 and J is TRBJ2-6, with D possibly TRBD2 on 5 matching bases. CDR3 length: 14 amino acids. V was trimmed by 4 bases and J by 2 bases, leaving 7 bases between them. Germline-derived CDR1 and CDR2 are SGHRS and YFSETQ. The DNA of the CDR3 is TGCGCCAGCAGCACGAGGGCTGGGGCCAACGTCCTGACTTTC. Translating gives CASSTRAGANVLTF.

The chain joins TRBV7-6 to TRBJ1-3, with 7 bases aligning to TRBD1. Germline V lookup: CDR1 SGHVS, CDR2 FNYEAQ. J gave up 0 bases and V 1 base, and 12 bases lay outside the gene matches. The length of the CDR3 is 19 residues. CDR3 DNA sequence: TGTGCCAGCAGCTTAGAATCTATTGGGGACAGATCCTCTGGAAACACCATATATTTT. It encodes CASSLESIGDRSSGNTIYF.

Only a few counts were recorded for this clone. The chain combines TRBV18 with TRBJ1-2; possible D gene TRBD1, 5 bases. V was clipped by 4 bases and J by 5 bases, with 26 bases between them. Germline V gene lookup returns CDR1 KGHSH and CDR2 LQKENI. This CDR3 region has 18 residues. CDR3 in DNA: TGTGCCAGCTCACGCACTAAGGGTGGCAGGGCCGTCGAGTATGGCTACACCTTC. It specifies CASSRTKGGRAVEYGYTF.

The J gene is TRBJ1-6, the V gene TRBV5-1; maybe TRBD1 (5 bases). V dropped 4 bases and J dropped 7 bases, with 12 bases sitting between them. The germline gives CDR1 SGHRS, CDR2 YFSETQ. CDR3 size: 14 residues. CDR3: CASSHGDGNSPLHF. In DNA form, the CDR3 reads TGCGCCAGCAGCCACGGGGACGGGAATTCACCCCTCCACTTT.

This clone has just one count. J is TRBJ2-7 and V is TRBV3-1 (or the pseudogene TRBV3-2), with a tentative D call TRBD1 (5 bases). V lost 0 bases to trimming and J lost 4 bases, with 7 bases between them. Per germline, CDR1 LGHDT and CDR2 YNNKEL (reference sequence). CDR3 size: 13 residues. The CDR3 loop is CASSQDSGYEQYF. The CDR3 bases are TGTGCCAGCAGCCAAGATTCAGGGTACGAGCAGTACTTC.

About this clone itself: Other DNA sequences within the sample encode an identical CDR3. V gene TRBV6-4 combines with J gene TRBJ1-1, with 11 bases identical to TRBD1. Germline CDR1 and CDR2: MRHNA and SNTAGT. With V trimmed by 6 bases and J by 5 bases, 5 bases remained unmatched. The CDR3 length is 14 residues. The CDR3 coding sequence is TGTGCCAGCAGCGCACGGGACAGGGGGACTGAAGCTTTCTTT. This encodes CASSARDRGTEAFF.

The chain has TRBV29-1 and TRBJ2-3, with D unclear. Trimming stripped 7 bases from V and 0 bases from J, with 11 bases between. The germline V gene encodes CDR1 SQVTM and CDR2 ANQGSEA. This CDR3 is 13 amino acids long. CDR3 sequence: CSAAPDSTDTQYF. CDR3 bases: TGCAGCGCCGCCCCGGACAGCACAGATACGCAGTATTTT.

The rearrangement links TRBV27 to TRBJ1-5, with a tentative D call TRBD1 (5 bases). With 6 bases removed from V and 0 bases from J, the gap between germline ends came to 12 bases. CDR1 is MNHEY, CDR2 SMNVEV, per germline (reference sequence). The CDR3 contains 15 residues. CDR3 sequence reads: CASRSGTGSNQPQHF. Written as DNA, the CDR3 is TGTGCCAGCAGATCCGGGACCGGTAGCAATCAGCCCCAGCATTTT.

The V and J genes are TRBV4-1 and TRBJ1-6, with 7 bases identical to TRBD1. Germline loops: CDR1 MGHRA, CDR2 YSYEKL. This CDR3 contains 18 residues. V shed 4 bases, J shed 6 bases, and the junction held 15 bases outside the gene matches. The CDR3 region is CASSPETGSPIFNSPLHF. DNA for the CDR3: TGCGCCAGCAGCCCAGAGACAGGGAGTCCCATATTTAATTCACCCCTCCACTTT.

The CDR3 sequence is CASSLRQGIHEQYF. The CDR3 DNA is TGTGCCAGCAGCTTGCGGCAGGGGATCCACGAGCAGTACTTC. V gene TRBV5-4 combines with J gene TRBJ2-7, with a possible D match to TRBD1 (6 bases). There are 14 residues in the CDR3. V gave up 1 base and J gave up 5 bases, with 13 bases separating them. Germline lookup yields CDR1 SGHNT and CDR2 YYREEE (reference sequence). The full variable domain, with the rest looked up from reference TRBV5-4 and TRBJ2-7, is ETGVTQSPTHLIKTRGQQVTLRCSSQSGHNTVSWYQQALGQGPQFIFQYYREEENGRGNFPPRFSGLQFPNYSSELNVNALELDDSALYLCASSLRQGIHEQYFGPGTRLTVT.

This chain connects TRBV7-9 to TRBJ2-5; D assignment may be TRBD1 or TRBD2 (6 bases each). Looked up from germline, CDR1 is SEHNR and CDR2 is FQNEAQ (reference sequence). The CDR3 extends over 14 amino acids. V lost 2 bases, J lost 2 bases, and 9 bases lay in between. CDR3: CASSLRGAQETQYF. The CDR3, as DNA: TGTGCCAGCAGCTTAAGGGGGGCTCAAGAGACCCAGTACTTC.

The V and J genes are TRBV10-2 and TRBJ2-7; D is uncertain. V was trimmed by 5 bases and J by 0 bases, leaving 8 bases between them. CDR3 length: 13 residues. Looked up from germline, CDR1 is WSHSY and CDR2 is SAAADI. CDR3 bases: TGCGCCAGCAGTAGTGATAGCTCCTACGAGCAGTACTTC. Amino acids: CASSSDSSYEQYF.

The V and J genes are TRBV6-5 and TRBJ1-2, with 8 bases aligning to TRBD1. After removal of 2 bases from V and 7 bases from J, the junction contained 9 bases not matched to a gene. From germline, CDR1 is MNHEY and CDR2 SVGAGI. This CDR3 spans 15 amino acids. CDR3 in DNA: TGTGCCAGCAGTTACCAACCGGACAGGGCTGGTGGCTACACCTTC. Translation: CASSYQPDRAGGYTF.

The V and J genes are TRBV30 and TRBJ1-6; D is ambiguous. The germline V gene encodes CDR1 GTSNPN and CDR2 SVGIG (reference sequence). V shed 3 bases and J shed 9 bases, with 12 bases lying between them. The CDR3 is 13 amino acids. CDR3 sequence (DNA): TGTGCCTGGAGGGGTGTGGACGGTTCACCCCTCCACTTT. Amino acids: CAWRGVDGSPLHF.

The CDR3 nucleotides are TGCGCCAGCAGCTTGGTAGCAGGGGGCTATGGCTACACCTTC. Translation: CASSLVAGGYGYTF. This chain connects TRBV5-1 to TRBJ1-2; 7 bases fit TRBD1. V was clipped by 0 bases and J by 4 bases; unmatched bases: 3. The CDR3 is 14 amino acids. CDR1 and CDR2 (germline): SGHRS, YFSETQ.

This clone appeared a single time. The V and J genes are TRBV19 and TRBJ2-1; possibly TRBD1 for D (6 bases). The germline V and J ends were trimmed by 5 bases and 5 bases, with 10 bases remaining between them. Per germline, CDR1 LNHDA and CDR2 SQIVND (reference sequence). The CDR3 covers 13 residues. The CDR3 sequence: CASSLGQNNEQFF. CDR3 bases: TGTGCCAGTAGTCTCGGACAGAACAATGAGCAGTTCTTC.

The rearrangement joins TRBV4-1 to TRBJ1-4; 9 bases map to TRBD1. Per the germline V gene, CDR1 is MGHRA and CDR2 is YSYEKL. The CDR3 sequence is 16 residues long. The V and J ends lost 0 bases and 3 bases, in that order; junction bases with no gene match: 2. The CDR3 spells CASSQDHRGPNEKLFF. The CDR3 DNA is TGCGCCAGCAGCCAAGACCACAGGGGGCCTAATGAAAAACTGTTTTTT.

This chain links TRBV7-9 with TRBJ2-2; a weak D match, TRBD1 (5 bases). Trimming stripped 5 bases from V and 4 bases from J, with 14 bases between. This CDR3 is 15 amino acids long. Germline V gene lookup returns CDR1 SEHNR and CDR2 FQNEAQ (reference sequence). CDR3: CASSPGAGLTGELFF. For the CDR3, the DNA is TGTGCCAGCAGCCCCGGAGCAGGGCTCACCGGGGAGCTGTTTTTT.

The chain's CDR3 is CATSDLSRNGYTF. In DNA form, the CDR3 reads TGTGCCACCAGTGATTTGAGTCGCAATGGCTACACCTTC. The V and J genes are TRBV24-1 and TRBJ1-2, with no clear D. This CDR3 has 13 amino acids. With 0 bases removed from V and 6 bases from J, the gap between germline ends came to 7 bases. In germline, CDR1 is KGHDR, CDR2 SFDVKD.

The V call is TRBV4-1, the J call TRBJ1-2; a weak D match, TRBD1 (6 bases). CDR3 length: 14 amino acids. From germline, CDR1 is MGHRA and CDR2 YSYEKL. The V end was cut by 4 bases, the J end by 7 bases, with 16 bases between. CDR3 DNA: TGCGCCAGCAGCCCTAGACTGCCACAGGGTGGCTACACCTTC. This gives the protein CASSPRLPQGGYTF.